The present entry profiles one TCR beta chain with its context. No antigen is known for it. Trimming shortened V by 2 bases and J by 5 bases, and 13 bases separated the two germline ends. The germline V gene encodes CDR1 SEHNR and CDR2 FQNEAQ (reference sequence). The CDR3 has 14 amino acids. These data belong to a study of OX40 agonist ivuxolimab in advanced cancers. Whole-study context: Subjects had a mean age of about 57 years, with a range of roughly 23 to 79; more than 75% were male. Under the entry rules, prior anti-PD-1, anti-PD-L1 or anti-CTLA-4 therapy was allowed, and 40% had some.

Sequencing used immunoSEQ multiplex PCR; TCRdb keeps in-frame clones, though not all of them. Here the sample spans 71,000 or so clones, just over 90% being singletons. Study findings and constraints: Expansion of clones was among the lowest in partial responders at 0.1-3.0 mg/kg. Normalized T-cell clonal expansion was also low in some nonresponders.

The rearrangement joins TRBV7-9 to TRBJ2-7; possibly TRBD1 for D (5 bases). This clonotype was sampled from an adult with an advanced solid tumor such as melanoma, head and neck, liver or kidney cancer. Sequenced material: CD4+ or CD8+ T cells sorted from blood, taken in a trial of the OX40 agonist ivuxolimab. CDR3 loop: CASSLSQGGHEQYF. The CDR3 coding sequence is TGTGCCAGCAGCTTAAGTCAGGGCGGCCACGAGCAGTACTTC.